These 4 T cell receptor beta chains share one sample of origin, sequenced in a study of T cell responses to AZD1222 COVID-19 vaccine. This table comes from immunoSEQ multiplex PCR, and its TCRdb copy is limited to in-frame clones, with some not included. Among 95,000 to 150,000 clones listed, around nine tenths were seen once. Sequenced here: peripheral blood, sampled on day 0 of AZD1222 vaccination. These receptors originate from an adult in good health.

The rearrangement links TRBV7-2 to TRBJ1-1, with 9 bases aligning to TRBD1. J gave up 8 bases and V 5 bases, and 9 bases lay outside the gene matches. CDR1 and CDR2 (germline): SGHTA, FQGNSA. The CDR3 is made up of 14 amino acids. The CDR3 sequence: CASSLNRGQGEAFF. DNA for the CDR3: TGTGCCAGCAGCCTCAATCGGGGACAGGGAGAAGCTTTCTTT.

The rearrangement uses TRBV4-1 and TRBJ1-6, with D hard to call. Germline values: CDR1 MGHRA, CDR2 YSYEKL. Trimming pared 0 bases from V and 7 bases from J, leaving 7 bases between. This CDR3 is 14 amino acids long. The CDR3 DNA is TGCGCCAGCAGCCAAGACAGATACAATTCACCCCTCCACTTT. Its protein is CASSQDRYNSPLHF.

The rearrangement uses TRBV30 and TRBJ1-5; 7 bases map to TRBD1. Germline values: CDR1 GTSNPN, CDR2 SVGIG (reference sequence). This CDR3 is built from 15 residues. V dropped 3 bases and J dropped 1; count of bases not matched to a gene: 6. CDR3 DNA sequence: TGTGCCTGGAGCTCAGGGGGTTTAAGCAATCAGCCCCAGCATTTT. Translation gives CAWSSGGLSNQPQHF. The full variable domain, with the rest looked up from reference TRBV30 and TRBJ1-5, is SQTIHQWPATLVQPVGSPLSLECTVEGTSNPNLYWYRQAAGRGLQLLFYSVGIGQISSEVPQNLSASRPQDRQFILSSKKLLLSDSGFYLCAWSSGGLSNQPQHFGDGTRLSIL.

The gene calls are TRBV5-8 and TRBJ1-6; possibly TRBD1 for D (5 bases). Trimming shortened V by 1 base and J by 7 bases, and 15 bases separated the two germline ends. The germline V gene has CDR1 SGHTS and CDR2 YDEGEE. This CDR3 comprises 16 residues. The CDR3 loop reads CASSLNNQGPNSPLHF. For the CDR3, the DNA is TGTGCCAGCAGCTTGAACAACCAGGGCCCCAATTCACCCCTCCACTTT.